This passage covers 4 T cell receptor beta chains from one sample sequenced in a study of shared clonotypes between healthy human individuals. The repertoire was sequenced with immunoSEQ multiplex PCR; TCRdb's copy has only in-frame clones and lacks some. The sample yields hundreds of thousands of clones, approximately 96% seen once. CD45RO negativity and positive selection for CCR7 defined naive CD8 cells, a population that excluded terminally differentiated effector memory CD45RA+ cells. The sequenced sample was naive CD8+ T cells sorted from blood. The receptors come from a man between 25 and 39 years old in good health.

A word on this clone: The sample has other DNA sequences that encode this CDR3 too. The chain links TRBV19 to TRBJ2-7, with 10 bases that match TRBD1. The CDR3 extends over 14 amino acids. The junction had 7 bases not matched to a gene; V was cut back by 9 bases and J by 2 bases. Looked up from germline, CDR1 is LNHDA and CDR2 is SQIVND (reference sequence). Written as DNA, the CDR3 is TGTGCCAGCTCCCCCGGGACAGGGGCCTACGAGCAGTACTTC. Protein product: CASSPGTGAYEQYF.

The CDR3 sequence is CASSHSGQGNEQYF. The DNA of the CDR3 is TGTGCCAGCAGCCACTCGGGACAGGGGAATGAGCAGTACTTC. J is TRBJ2-7 and V is TRBV28; 10 bases fit TRBD1. The germline gives CDR1 MDHEN, CDR2 SYDVKM. The V gene end was trimmed by 6 bases and the J gene end by 7 bases; junction bases not matched to a gene: 9. CDR3 size: 14 residues.

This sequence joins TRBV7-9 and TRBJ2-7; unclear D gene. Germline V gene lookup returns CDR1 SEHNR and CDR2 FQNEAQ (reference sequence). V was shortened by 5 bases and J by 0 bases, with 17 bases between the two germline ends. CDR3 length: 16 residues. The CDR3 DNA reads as TGTGCCAGCAGCACCTCCACCGGAGTCGGCTCCTACGAGCAGTACTTC. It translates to CASSTSTGVGSYEQYF.

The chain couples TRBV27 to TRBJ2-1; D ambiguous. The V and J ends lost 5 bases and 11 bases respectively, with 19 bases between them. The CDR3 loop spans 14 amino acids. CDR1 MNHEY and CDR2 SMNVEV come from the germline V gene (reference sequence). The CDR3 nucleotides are TGTGCCAGCAGTCCCCTGAACGCAGTGTCTCAGCAGTTCTTC. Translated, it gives CASSPLNAVSQQFF.